The 29 T cell receptor beta chains presented below share a single source sample, sequenced in a study of cytomegalovirus exposure and HLA in healthy donors. 60 Vbeta and 13 Jbeta primers were used in PCR. Some clones are missing from TCRdb's copy, which holds only in-frame ones; the method was immunoSEQ multiplex PCR. Here the sample spans about 190,000 clones, around 86% being singletons. The sample was PBMCs. Receptor source: a man in his forties in good health and CMV-seropositive.

V and J are TRBV11-2 and TRBJ1-1; D uncertain. Between the trimmed V and J ends, which lost 1 base and 1 base, there was a span of 4 bases. Germline loops: CDR1 SGHAT, CDR2 FQNNGV. The CDR3 is 13 amino acids. CDR3 coding DNA: TGTGCCAGCAGCTTAGGCGGGAACACTGAAGCTTTCTTT. Translation gives CASSLGGNTEAFF.

The chain couples TRBV7-9 to TRBJ2-7; 9 bases agree with TRBD2. This CDR3 has 17 amino acids. V was clipped by 8 bases and J by 2 bases; unmatched bases: 16. From germline, CDR1 is SEHNR and CDR2 FQNEAQ (reference sequence). This CDR3 is CASQPEKSGGIAYEQYF. CDR3 DNA: TGTGCCAGCCAACCAGAAAAGAGCGGGGGGATCGCCTACGAGCAGTACTTC.

A few counts support this clone. J is TRBJ2-7 and V is TRBV27; 7 bases align to TRBD1. Germline CDR1 and CDR2: MNHEY and SMNVEV (reference sequence). V was pared by 6 bases and J by 3 bases, with 8 bases of the junction left unmatched. The CDR3 is 14 residues long. As DNA, the CDR3 is TGTGCCAGCAGCAACACCGGGACAGTCTACGAGCAGTACTTC. Its protein is CASSNTGTVYEQYF.

CDR3 loop: CSAFRGVNTGELFF. Written as DNA, the CDR3 is TGCAGCGCGTTTCGAGGTGTGAACACCGGGGAGCTGTTTTTT. The V and J genes are TRBV29-1 and TRBJ2-2, with D hard to call. Per the germline V gene, CDR1 is SQVTM and CDR2 is ANQGSEA. Trimming took off 7 bases at V and 1 base at J, with 13 bases between the two ends. The CDR3 runs to 14 residues.

The rearrangement joins TRBV29-1 to TRBJ2-1; 14 bases are shared with TRBD2. The CDR3 is 17 amino acids. Germline CDR1 is SQVTM and CDR2 is ANQGSEA. V trimming: 6 bases; J trimming: 1 base; junction bases outside the gene matches: 8. This CDR3 reads CSVEGLAGVISYNEQFF. The CDR3 coding sequence is TGCAGCGTCGAGGGACTAGCGGGGGTTATATCCTACAATGAGCAGTTCTTC.

This clone appeared once. The CDR3 DNA reads as TGCGCCAGCAGTGAGATGGCTCTTAGCGATGAGCAGTTCTTC. It specifies CASSEMALSDEQFF. The V call is TRBV10-1, the J call TRBJ2-1; the D gene is possibly TRBD2 (5 bases). V lost 2 bases and J lost 8, with 13 bases in between. The CDR3 contains 14 residues. Germline values: CDR1 WNHNN, CDR2 SYGVQD (reference sequence).

V usage is TRBV6-5 and J usage is TRBJ1-1; D is possibly TRBD1 (5 bases). This CDR3 comprises 14 residues. V lost 2 bases to trimming and J lost 3 bases, with 10 bases between them. The V gene's germline CDR1 is MNHEY and CDR2 SVGAGI. DNA for the CDR3: TGTGCCAGCAGTTACGGGGCGGTGGACACTGAAGCTTTCTTT. As protein: CASSYGAVDTEAFF.

V gene TRBV6-6 combines with J gene TRBJ2-1; possible D gene TRBD1, 5 bases. CDR1 and CDR2 from the germline V gene are MNHNY and SVGAGI (reference sequence). The ends were cut back, 0 bases at V and 7 bases at J, with 16 bases in the middle. This CDR3 comprises 16 residues. DNA of the CDR3: TGTGCCAGCAGTTACTCCAGGGTCCCTGTCGGTAATGAGCAGTTCTTC. Protein: CASSYSRVPVGNEQFF.

This clone showed up just a few times. The V gene is TRBV2, the J gene TRBJ1-1; D is uncertain. Germline V gene data show CDR1 as SNHLY and CDR2 as FYNNEI. The ends were cut back, 8 bases at V and 1 base at J, with 5 bases in the middle. The CDR3 has 11 amino acids. CDR3 in DNA: TGTGCCAGCGGGCCGAACACTGAAGCTTTCTTT. This sequence encodes CASGPNTEAFF.

The V gene is TRBV28, the J gene TRBJ2-7; weak D call: TRBD1 (5 bases). Trimming took off 7 bases at V and 0 bases at J, with 16 bases between the two ends. Germline lookup yields CDR1 MDHEN and CDR2 SYDVKM. The CDR3 sequence is 15 residues long. As DNA, the CDR3 is TGTGCCAGCAATGGTGACAGTCTAAGCTCCTACGAGCAGTACTTC. Protein product: CASNGDSLSSYEQYF.

V is TRBV7-6 and J is TRBJ2-5; D call uncertain. V lost 5 bases to trimming and J lost 1 base, with 14 bases between them. Per germline, CDR1 SGHVS and CDR2 FNYEAQ. This CDR3 has 15 residues. The DNA of the CDR3 is TGTGCCAGCAGCCCATCTCCAGGCCTCCAAGAGACCCAGTACTTC. It encodes CASSPSPGLQETQYF. The variable domain in full, with the rest retrieved from reference TRBV7-6 and TRBJ2-5, is GAGVSQSPRYKVTKRGQDVALRCDPISGHVSLYWYRQALGQGPEFLTYFNYEAQQDKSGLPNDRFSAERPEGSISTLTIQRTEQRDSAMYRCASSPSPGLQETQYFGPGTRLLVL.

This clone was detected once. The chain is built from TRBV6-6 and TRBJ1-2, with D perhaps matching TRBD1 (6 bases). The CDR3 runs to 15 residues. V lost 2 bases and J 6 bases, leaving 16 bases between the germline ends. The germline gives CDR1 MNHNY, CDR2 SVGAGI (reference sequence). The CDR3 loop reads CASSYPEDRSHGYTF. CDR3 DNA: TGTGCCAGCAGTTACCCCGAAGACAGGTCCCATGGCTACACCTTC.

The chain recombines TRBV7-6 with TRBJ1-3, with 10 bases lining up with TRBD1. CDR3 length: 14 residues. V lost 2 bases, J lost 7 bases, and 2 bases stayed unmatched. The germline CDR1 and CDR2 sequences are SGHVS and FNYEAQ. CDR3 in amino acids: CASSLPGQGNTIYF. The CDR3 DNA is TGTGCCAGCAGCTTACCGGGACAGGGGAACACCATATATTTT.

This chain uses TRBV11-3 with TRBJ2-3, with 7 bases that match TRBD2. CDR1 SGHNT and CDR2 YENEEA come from the germline V gene. V lost 4 bases and J lost 10; bases outside the gene matches: 8. There are 13 residues in the CDR3. The CDR3 DNA reads TGTGCCAGCAGCTCCAGCGGGGTTGGGGCGCAGTATTTT. This sequence encodes CASSSSGVGAQYF.

This clone has only a few counts. Germline is not matched at one junction end, which may reflect a read error. The rearrangement joins TRBV7-7 to TRBJ2-2, with D possibly matching TRBD2 (5 bases). The CDR3 totals 15 residues. Germline V lookup: CDR1 SSHAT, CDR2 FNYEAQ (reference sequence). The CDR3 spells CASSSQGSNTGELFF. CDR3 coding DNA: TGTGCTAGCAGCTCCCAAGGGAGCAACACCGGGGAGCTGTTTTTT. The full variable domain, rest sourced from reference TRBV7-7 and TRBJ2-2, is GAGVSQSPRYKVTKRGQDVTLRCDPISSHATLYWYQQALGQGPEFLTYFNYEAQPDKSGLPSDRFSAERPEGSISTLTIQRTEQRDSAMYRCASSSQGSNTGELFFGEGSRLTVL.

The V gene is TRBV5-6, the J gene TRBJ1-2; maybe TRBD1 (6 bases). From germline, CDR1 is SGHDT and CDR2 YYEEEE. The CDR3 runs to 16 residues. V lost 0 bases, J lost 4 bases, and 16 bases lay in between. CDR3 DNA sequence: TGTGCCAGCAGCTTGGAACAGGGACAACGGGGCTATGGCTACACCTTC. Protein sequence: CASSLEQGQRGYGYTF.

The gene calls are TRBV13 and TRBJ2-1; D might be TRBD2 (6 bases). Trimming left V 4 bases short and J 4 bases short, with 20 bases between. The CDR3 spans 17 residues. Germline CDR1 and CDR2: PRHDT and FYEKMQ (reference sequence). Here the CDR3 reads CASSSTASGGRYNEQFF. DNA of the CDR3: TGTGCCAGCAGCTCGACCGCCTCCGGGGGTAGGTACAATGAGCAGTTCTTC.

This chain joins TRBV19 and TRBJ2-1, with 9 nucleotides matching TRBD2. The length of the CDR3 is 15 residues. CDR1 and CDR2 from the germline V gene are LNHDA and SQIVND (reference sequence). Trimming at V came to 0 bases and at J to 7 bases, leaving 4 bases not matched to a gene. CDR3 amino acids: CASSIEAGGGNEQFF. DNA of the CDR3: TGTGCCAGTAGTATAGAGGCGGGGGGGGGAAATGAGCAGTTCTTC.

The chain couples TRBV5-6 to TRBJ2-2; no definite D call. V was shortened by 2 bases and J by 7 bases, with 12 bases between the two germline ends. Germline CDR1 and CDR2: SGHDT and YYEEEE. The CDR3 consists of 14 residues. The CDR3, as DNA: TGTGCCAGCAGCTTTTACTCGTCCGGCGGGGAGCTGTTTTTT. Translating gives CASSFYSSGGELFF.

The CDR3 sequence is CARGQEETQYF. CDR3 DNA sequence: TGTGCCAGGGGACAGGAAGAGACCCAGTACTTC. The chain employs TRBV2 and TRBJ2-5; 8 nucleotides match TRBD1. The CDR3 is 11 residues long. Trimming at V came to 9 bases and at J to 3 bases, leaving 0 bases not matched to a gene. Germline CDR1 SNHLY, CDR2 FYNNEI.

The chain has TRBV27 and TRBJ2-1, with 8 bases that match TRBD2. The CDR3 sequence is 15 residues long. Per germline, CDR1 MNHEY and CDR2 SMNVEV (reference sequence). V dropped 3 bases and J dropped 8; count of bases not matched to a gene: 9. In nucleotides, the CDR3 is TGTGCCAGCAGTTTCCCTAGGACTAGCAGGGATGAGCAGTTCTTC. Its translation is CASSFPRTSRDEQFF.

V and J are TRBV5-8 and TRBJ2-3, with D perhaps TRBD2 (5 bases). Germline assignment: CDR1 SGHTS and CDR2 YDEGEE. CDR3 length equals 14 residues. Trimming cost V 2 bases and J 3 bases, with 10 bases left between them. CDR3 sequence reads: CASSFEGRTDTQYF. The DNA for the CDR3 is TGTGCCAGCAGCTTTGAGGGTAGGACAGATACGCAGTATTTT. The full variable domain, completed using reference TRBV5-8 and TRBJ2-3, is EAGVTQSPTHLIKTRGQQATLRCSPISGHTSVYWYQQALGLGLQFLLWYDEGEERNRGNFPPRFSGRQFPNYSSELNVNALELEDSALYLCASSFEGRTDTQYFGPGTRLTVL.

This clone showed up just a few times. The junction differs from germline at one of its ends, possibly a read error. The chain couples TRBV11-3 to TRBJ2-1; D may be TRBD1 (6 bases). The CDR3 sequence is 15 residues long. CDR1 is SGHNT and CDR2 is YENEEA in the germline V gene. For the CDR3, the DNA is TGTGCCAGCAGCTTAAACAGGGATCCCTATAATGAGCAGTTCTTC. Translation gives CASSLNRDPYNEQFF.

This clone was counted only a few times. The genes are TRBV19 and TRBJ2-5, with 8 positions matching TRBD1. Germline assignment: CDR1 LNHDA and CDR2 SQIVND (reference sequence). The CDR3 covers 15 residues. With V trimmed by 6 bases and J by 4 bases, 10 bases remained unmatched. Written as DNA, the CDR3 is TGTGCCAGTAGCCCCGGGGGACAGGTACCAGAGACCCAGTACTTC. This codes for CASSPGGQVPETQYF.

J is TRBJ2-7 and V is TRBV6-5, with D maybe TRBD1 (6 bases). The V end lost 1 base, the J end lost 2 bases, and 12 bases lay between the germline ends. This CDR3 contains 15 residues. Germline V gene sequence: CDR1 MNHEY, CDR2 SVGAGI. The CDR3 sequence: CASSYWGPSTYEQYF. The DNA of the CDR3 is TGTGCCAGCAGTTACTGGGGGCCCTCCACCTACGAGCAGTACTTC.

The genes are TRBV5-1 and TRBJ2-7, with 12 nucleotides matching TRBD1. Germline CDR1 is SGHRS and CDR2 is YFSETQ. Trimming cost V 0 bases and J 7 bases; bases outside gene matches: 11. This CDR3 comprises 17 residues. DNA for the CDR3: TGCGCCAGCAGCTTGGCACTACCGGGACAGGGGGCTGGGGAGCAGTACTTC. This translates into CASSLALPGQGAGEQYF. The entire variable domain, with the rest obtained from reference TRBV5-1 and TRBJ2-7, is as follows: KAGVTQTPRYLIKTRGQQVTLSCSPISGHRSVSWYQQTPGQGLQFLFEYFSETQRNKGNFPGRFSGRQFSNSRSEMNVSTLELGDSALYLCASSLALPGQGAGEQYFGPGTRLTVT.

The chain carries TRBV28 and TRBJ1-5; 7 bases are a match to TRBD1. The V gene's germline CDR1 is MDHEN and CDR2 SYDVKM. The CDR3 is made up of 14 amino acids. V dropped 3 bases and J dropped 4; count of bases not matched to a gene: 3. For the CDR3, the DNA is TGTGCCAGCAGTTTCACAGGGGTGAATCAGCCCCAGCATTTT. Translating it yields CASSFTGVNQPQHF.

V is TRBV6-5 and J is TRBJ1-2; a possible D gene is TRBD1 (5 bases). The CDR3 spans 13 residues. Per germline, CDR1 MNHEY and CDR2 SVGAGI. The V gene lost 2 bases and the J gene lost 6 bases, with 10 bases spanning the gap. Here the CDR3 DNA reads TGTGCCAGCAGTTACGAGACAGATCATGGCTACACCTTC. Protein: CASSYETDHGYTF.

This CDR3 is CASSGRLAGDNEQFF. As DNA, the CDR3 is TGTGCCAGCAGTGGCCGACTAGCGGGGGACAATGAGCAGTTCTTC. This chain uses TRBV27 with TRBJ2-1; 12 bases are a match to TRBD2. Germline V gene sequence: CDR1 MNHEY, CDR2 SMNVEV (reference sequence). Trimming removed 5 bases from V and 5 bases from J; junction bases left unmatched: 4. This CDR3 has 15 amino acids.